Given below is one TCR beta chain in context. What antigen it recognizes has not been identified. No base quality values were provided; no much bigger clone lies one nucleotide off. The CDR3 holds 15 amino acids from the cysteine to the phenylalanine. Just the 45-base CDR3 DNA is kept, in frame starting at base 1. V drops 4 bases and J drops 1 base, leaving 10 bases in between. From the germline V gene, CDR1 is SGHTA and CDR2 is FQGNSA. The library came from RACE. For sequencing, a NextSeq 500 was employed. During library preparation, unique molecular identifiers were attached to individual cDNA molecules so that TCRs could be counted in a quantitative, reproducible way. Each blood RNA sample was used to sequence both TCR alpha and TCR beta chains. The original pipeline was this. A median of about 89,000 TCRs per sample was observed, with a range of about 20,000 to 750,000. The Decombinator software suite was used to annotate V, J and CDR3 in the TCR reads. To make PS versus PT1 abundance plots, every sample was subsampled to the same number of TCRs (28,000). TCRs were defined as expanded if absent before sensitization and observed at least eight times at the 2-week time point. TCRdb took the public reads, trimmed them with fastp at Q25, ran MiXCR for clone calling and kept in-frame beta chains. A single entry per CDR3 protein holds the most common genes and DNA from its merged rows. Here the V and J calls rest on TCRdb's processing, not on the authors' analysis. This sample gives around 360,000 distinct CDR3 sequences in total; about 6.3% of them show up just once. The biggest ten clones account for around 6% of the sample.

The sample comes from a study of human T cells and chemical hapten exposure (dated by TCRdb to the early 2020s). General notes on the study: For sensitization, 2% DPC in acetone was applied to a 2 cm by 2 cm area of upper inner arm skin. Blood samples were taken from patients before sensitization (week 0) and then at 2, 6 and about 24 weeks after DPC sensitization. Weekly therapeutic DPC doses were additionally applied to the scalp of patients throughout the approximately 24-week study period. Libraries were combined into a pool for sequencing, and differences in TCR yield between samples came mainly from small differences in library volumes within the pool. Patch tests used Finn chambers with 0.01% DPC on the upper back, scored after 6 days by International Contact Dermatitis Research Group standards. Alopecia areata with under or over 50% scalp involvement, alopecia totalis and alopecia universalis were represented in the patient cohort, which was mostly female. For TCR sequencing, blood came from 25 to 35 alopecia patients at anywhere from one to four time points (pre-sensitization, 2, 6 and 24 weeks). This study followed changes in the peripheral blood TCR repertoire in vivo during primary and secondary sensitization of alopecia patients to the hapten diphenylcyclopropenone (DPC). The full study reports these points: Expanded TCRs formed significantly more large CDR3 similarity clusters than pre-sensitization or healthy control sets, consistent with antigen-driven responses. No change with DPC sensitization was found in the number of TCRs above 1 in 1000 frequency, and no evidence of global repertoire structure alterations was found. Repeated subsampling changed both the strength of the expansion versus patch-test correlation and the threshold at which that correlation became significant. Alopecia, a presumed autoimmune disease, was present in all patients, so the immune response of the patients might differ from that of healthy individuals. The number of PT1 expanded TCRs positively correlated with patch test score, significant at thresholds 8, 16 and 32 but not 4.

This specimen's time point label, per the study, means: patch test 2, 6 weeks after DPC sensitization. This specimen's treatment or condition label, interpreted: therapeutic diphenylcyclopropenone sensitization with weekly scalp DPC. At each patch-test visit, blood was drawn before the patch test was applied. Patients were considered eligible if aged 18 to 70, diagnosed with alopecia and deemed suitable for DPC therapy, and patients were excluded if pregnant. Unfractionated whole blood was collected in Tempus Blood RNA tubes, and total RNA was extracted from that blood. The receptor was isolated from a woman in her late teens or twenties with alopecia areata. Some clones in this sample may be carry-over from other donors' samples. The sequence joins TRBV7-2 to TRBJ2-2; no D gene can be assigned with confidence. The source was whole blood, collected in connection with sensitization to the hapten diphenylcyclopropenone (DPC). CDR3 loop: CASSSAGWNTGELFF. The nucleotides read TGTGCCAGCAGCTCGGCTGGATGGAACACCGGGGAGCTGTTTTTT.